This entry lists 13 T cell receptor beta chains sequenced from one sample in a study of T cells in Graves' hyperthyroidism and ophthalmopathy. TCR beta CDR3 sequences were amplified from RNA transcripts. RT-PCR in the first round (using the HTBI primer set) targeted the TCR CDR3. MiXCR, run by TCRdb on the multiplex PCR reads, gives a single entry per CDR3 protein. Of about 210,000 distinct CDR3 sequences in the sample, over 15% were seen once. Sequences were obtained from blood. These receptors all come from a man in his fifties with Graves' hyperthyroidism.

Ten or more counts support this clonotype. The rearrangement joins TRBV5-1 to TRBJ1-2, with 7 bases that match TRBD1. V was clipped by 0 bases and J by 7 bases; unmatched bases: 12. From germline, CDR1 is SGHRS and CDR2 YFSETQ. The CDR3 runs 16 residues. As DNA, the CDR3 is TGCGCCAGCAGCTTGGCCGTGGGACAGCTGCTATCTGGCTACACCTTC. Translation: CASSLAVGQLLSGYTF.

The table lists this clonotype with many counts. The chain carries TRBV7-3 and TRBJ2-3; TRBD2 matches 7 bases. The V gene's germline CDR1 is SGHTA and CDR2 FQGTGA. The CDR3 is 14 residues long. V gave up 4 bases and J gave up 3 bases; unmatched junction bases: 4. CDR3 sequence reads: CASSYSGRTDTQYF. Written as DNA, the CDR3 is TGTGCCAGCAGCTATAGCGGGCGTACAGATACGCAGTATTTT. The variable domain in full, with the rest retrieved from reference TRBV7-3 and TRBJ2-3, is GAGVSQTPSNKVTEKGKYVELRCDPISGHTALYWYRQSLGQGPEFLIYFQGTGAADDSGLPNDRFFAVRPEGSVSTLKIQRTERGDSAVYLCASSYSGRTDTQYFGPGTRLTVL.

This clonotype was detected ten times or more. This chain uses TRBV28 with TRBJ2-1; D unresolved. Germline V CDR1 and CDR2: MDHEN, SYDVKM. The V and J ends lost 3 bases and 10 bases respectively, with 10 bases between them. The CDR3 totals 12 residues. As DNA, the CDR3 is TGTGCCAGCAGTTTGCGACTTGTGGAGCAGTTCTTC. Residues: CASSLRLVEQFF.

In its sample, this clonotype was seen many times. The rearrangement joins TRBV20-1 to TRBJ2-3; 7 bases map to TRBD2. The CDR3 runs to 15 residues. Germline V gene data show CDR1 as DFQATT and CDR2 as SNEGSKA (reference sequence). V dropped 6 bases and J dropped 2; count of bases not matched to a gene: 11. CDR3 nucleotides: TGCAGTGCGCCCGGGACTACCCCGGCCACAGATACGCAGTATTTT. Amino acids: CSAPGTTPATDTQYF.

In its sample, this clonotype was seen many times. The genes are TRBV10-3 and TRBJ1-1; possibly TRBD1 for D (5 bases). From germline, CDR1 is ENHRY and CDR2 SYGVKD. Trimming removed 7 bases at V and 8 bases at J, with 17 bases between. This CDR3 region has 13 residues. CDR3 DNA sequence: TGTGCCATCAACTCGGAGGGGCGCGGAGAAGCTTTCTTT. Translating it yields CAINSEGRGEAFF.

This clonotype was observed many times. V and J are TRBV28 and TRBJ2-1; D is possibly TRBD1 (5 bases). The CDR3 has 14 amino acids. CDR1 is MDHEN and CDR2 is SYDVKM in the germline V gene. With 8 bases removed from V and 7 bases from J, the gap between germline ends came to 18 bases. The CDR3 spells CASVGVGDGNEQFF. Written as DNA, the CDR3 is TGTGCCAGCGTTGGGGTAGGGGATGGGAATGAGCAGTTCTTC.

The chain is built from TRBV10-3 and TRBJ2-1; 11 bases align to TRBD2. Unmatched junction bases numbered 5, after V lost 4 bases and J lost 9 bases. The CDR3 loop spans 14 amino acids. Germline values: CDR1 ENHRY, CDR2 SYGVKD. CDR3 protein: CAISGTSGSGEQFF. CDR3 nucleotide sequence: TGTGCCATCAGTGGAACTAGCGGGAGCGGTGAGCAGTTCTTC.

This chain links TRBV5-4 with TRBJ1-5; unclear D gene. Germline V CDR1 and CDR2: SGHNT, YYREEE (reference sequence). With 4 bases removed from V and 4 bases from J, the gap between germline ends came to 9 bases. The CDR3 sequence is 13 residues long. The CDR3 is CASSISGNQPQHF. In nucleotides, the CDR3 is TGTGCCAGCAGCATCTCGGGGAATCAGCCCCAGCATTTT.

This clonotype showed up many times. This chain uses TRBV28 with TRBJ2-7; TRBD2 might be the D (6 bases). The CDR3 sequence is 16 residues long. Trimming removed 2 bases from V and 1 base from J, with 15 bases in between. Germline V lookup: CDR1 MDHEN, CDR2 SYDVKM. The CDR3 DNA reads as TGTGCCAGCAGTTTAGGGGGACTGTACACTTCCTACGAGCAGTACTTC. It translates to CASSLGGLYTSYEQYF.

The CDR3 protein is CASAGGGVTSGANVLTF. CDR3 bases: TGTGCCAGTGCAGGGGGGGGGGTCACCTCTGGGGCCAACGTCCTGACTTTC. The gene calls are TRBV6-1 and TRBJ2-6; D possibly uses TRBD1 or TRBD2 (7 bases each). Germline lookup yields CDR1 MNHNS and CDR2 SASEGT. This CDR3 contains 17 residues. V was trimmed by 9 bases and J by 0 bases, leaving 18 bases between them.

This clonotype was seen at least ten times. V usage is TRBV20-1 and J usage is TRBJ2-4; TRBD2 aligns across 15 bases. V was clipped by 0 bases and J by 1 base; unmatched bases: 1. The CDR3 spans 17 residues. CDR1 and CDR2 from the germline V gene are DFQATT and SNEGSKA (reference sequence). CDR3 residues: CSARDGTSGRAKNIQYF. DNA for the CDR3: TGCAGTGCTAGAGACGGGACTAGCGGGAGGGCCAAAAACATTCAGTACTTC.

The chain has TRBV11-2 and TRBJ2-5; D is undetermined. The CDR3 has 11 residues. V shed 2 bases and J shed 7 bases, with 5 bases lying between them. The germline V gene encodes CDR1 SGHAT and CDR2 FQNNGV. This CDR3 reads CASSLSGTQYF. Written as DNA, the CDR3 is TGTGCCAGCAGCTTATCCGGGACCCAGTACTTC.

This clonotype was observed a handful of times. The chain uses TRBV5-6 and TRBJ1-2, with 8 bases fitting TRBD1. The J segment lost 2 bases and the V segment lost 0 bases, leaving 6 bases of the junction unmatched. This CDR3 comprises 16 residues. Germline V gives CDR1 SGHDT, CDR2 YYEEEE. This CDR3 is CASSLVGDRINYGYTF. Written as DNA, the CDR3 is TGTGCCAGCAGCTTGGTAGGGGACAGGATAAACTATGGCTACACCTTC.